This T cell receptor beta chain emerged from a study of beta chain features in type 1 diabetes. Study-wide context: Sorted cells, some 98,000,000 in number, were examined across all samples.

Remarks on this clone: Its antigen is still unknown.

Trimming removed 6 bases from V and 8 bases from J; junction bases left unmatched: 12. The CDR3 loop spans 14 amino acids. Germline V gene data show CDR1 as SQVTM and CDR2 as ANQGSEA. Findings and caveats of the study: Any HLA effect on TCRB rearrangement was left unresolved by small sub-analyses. For cells with high TCR expression, cDNA sequencing could yield over-representation. Shorter TCRB CDR3s, moderately but significantly so, were found in Type 1 diabetes patients in all four CD4+ subsets.

Sequencing targeted expressed TCRB transcripts, as all isolated RNA had been reverse transcribed. Average reads for naive, central memory and regulatory T cell samples were some 3.9 million. The assay was immunoSEQ multiplex PCR, and TCRdb's table has in-frame clones only and misses some. This sample carries 600,000 to 700,000 clones, around 12% of them seen once, and the ten largest clones take more than 0.1%. The source is a man younger than 45 with type 1 diabetes. The specimen sequenced was naive CD4+ T cells from blood. This chain connects TRBV29-1 to TRBJ1-2, with 10 positions matching TRBD1. CDR3 in amino acids: CSVDWDRGPEGYTF. CDR3 DNA sequence: TGCAGCGTCGACTGGGACAGGGGTCCCGAGGGCTACACCTTC.